This T cell receptor beta chain appears in the sequencing data of a study of cytomegalovirus exposure and HLA in healthy donors. Libraries were prepared by immunoSEQ multiplex PCR; TCRdb keeps only in-frame clonotypes and omits some of them. This sample yields 180,000 or so clones, of which around nine tenths are seen a single time; approximately 7.7% belongs to the top ten. This receptor was obtained from a man aged 30 to 45 in good health and CMV-seropositive. Sequences were obtained from PBMCs.

CDR3 region: CASSLGLGGYEQYF. The CDR3, as DNA: TGTGCCAGCAGCTTAGGGTTAGGTGGCTACGAGCAGTACTTC. This chain uses TRBV11-3 with TRBJ2-7, with no clear D. The germline CDR1 and CDR2 sequences are SGHNT and YENEEA. Trimming removed 1 base from V and 3 bases from J, with 10 bases in between. The CDR3 is 14 amino acids. Full variable domain (remainder filled in from reference TRBV11-3 and TRBJ2-7): EAGVVQSPRYKIIEKKQPVAFWCNPISGHNTLYWYLQNLGQGPELLIRYENEEAVDDSQLPKDRFSAERLKGVDSTLKIQPAELGDSAVYLCASSLGLGGYEQYFGPGTRLTVT.